Sequencing of this T cell receptor (beta chain) was carried out in a study of T cell responses to AZD1222 COVID-19 vaccine. At the level of the study: Second doses that came at about 4 or about 12 weeks were put together.

Notes on the study in general: Donors in the cohort were predominantly white British and more often female, and clonal diversity was possibly underestimated. Baseline seropositivity characterized only a handful of AZD1222 recipients. Spike-specific TCR breadth and depth rose after two AZD1222 doses.

The sample holds one count of this clone. The antigen is undetermined. Libraries were prepared by immunoSEQ multiplex PCR; TCRdb keeps only in-frame clonotypes and omits some of them. The table has some 130,000 clones, 92% seen once. V was shortened by 4 bases and J by 4 bases, with 16 bases between the two germline ends. CDR1 is MGHRA and CDR2 is YSYEKL in the germline V gene. The length of the CDR3 is 16 residues. The clonotype was recovered from an adult in good health. Sequenced material: peripheral blood, taken on day 0 of AZD1222 vaccination. The chain combines TRBV4-1 with TRBJ1-4, with D perhaps matching TRBD1 (6 bases). The chain's CDR3 is CASSPVGGQVNEKLFF. In DNA, the CDR3 is TGCGCCAGCAGCCCGGTCGGGGGCCAGGTTAATGAAAAACTGTTTTTT.